This is a list of T cell receptor beta chains from one sample in a study of cytomegalovirus exposure and HLA in healthy donors. The repertoire was sequenced with immunoSEQ multiplex PCR; TCRdb's copy has only in-frame clones and lacks some. Here the sample spans approximately 120,000 clones, around 95% being singletons. The sample taken for sequencing was PBMCs. Source of these receptors: a young man in good health and CMV-seronegative. Each CDR3 is given with its conserved first and last residue. D genes are given only for firm matches. Clone sizes are given selectively: once, few, many, or a class where the clone is expanded.

v_gene	abundance	d_gene	j_gene	CDR3nt	CDR3aa
TRBV4-2	-	TRBD2	TRBJ2-5	TGTGCCAGCAGCCAAGATCTAACTAGCGGAGAGGGAGAGACCCAGTACTTC	CASSQDLTSGEGETQYF
TRBV27	once	-	TRBJ2-1	TGTGCCAGCAGTTCTCCCTCTATGTTGGACAATGAGCAGTTCTTC	CASSSPSMLDNEQFF
TRBV18	-	-	TRBJ1-2	TGTGCCAGCTCACGTACTTTGGAGGGCTACACCTTC	CASSRTLEGYTF
TRBV4-3	-	-	TRBJ2-3	TGCGCCAGCAGCCAGAACTACTATACGCAGTATTTT	CASSQNYYTQYF
TRBV7-9	-	-	TRBJ2-7	TGTGCCAGCAGCTTGGCACAGGAGACGGGCTACGAGCAGTACTTC	CASSLAQETGYEQYF
TRBV5-4	-	-	TRBJ2-7	TGTGCCAGCAGCTTCTATGAGGGCTACGAGCAGTACTTC	CASSFYEGYEQYF
TRBV6-5	once	-	TRBJ2-7	TGTGCCAGCAGTCAGGGGCGTGCCTCCTACGAGCAGTACTTC	CASSQGRASYEQYF
TRBV27	-	TRBD2	TRBJ2-7	TGTGCCAGCAGTCTCGGACTAGCGGCACACGAGCAGTACTTC	CASSLGLAAHEQYF
TRBV30	-	-	TRBJ1-2	TGTGCCTGGACCGGGAGCTGGGATGGCTACACCTTC	CAWTGSWDGYTF
TRBV4-2	-	-	TRBJ2-1	TGTGCCAGCAGCCAAGAATCCCCTAGACTCTCCTACAATGAGCAGTTCTTC	CASSQESPRLSYNEQFF
TRBV19	-	TRBD1	TRBJ2-4	TGTGCCAGTAGGAGAGATAGGGACAGGGGGAACATTCAGTACTTC	CASRRDRDRGNIQYF
TRBV15	-	TRBD2	TRBJ2-1	TGTGCCACCAGCCCTAGACTAGCGGGAGCGGCCAATGAGCAGTTCTTC	CATSPRLAGAANEQFF
TRBV29-1	-	TRBD2	TRBJ2-1	TGCAGCGTTGAACTAGCGGTGTCCTACAATGAGCAGTTCTTC	CSVELAVSYNEQFF
TRBV5-1	once	-	TRBJ1-2	TGCGCCAGCAGCTTGGGAGGGGGCTATGGCTACACCTTC	CASSLGGGYGYTF
TRBV15	-	-	TRBJ2-2	TGTGCCACCAGCAGGATACAGGGCCCGAACACCGGGGAGCTGTTTTTT	CATSRIQGPNTGELFF
TRBV27	once	-	TRBJ2-3	TGTGCCAGCAGTGTTTTCGCGAGCGAGCCTAGCACAGATACGCAGTATTTT	CASSVFASEPSTDTQYF
TRBV27	-	-	TRBJ2-3	TGTGCCAGCAGAAACATGGGCCAAGGAGATACGCAGTATTTT	CASRNMGQGDTQYF
TRBV9	once	TRBD1	TRBJ2-2	TGTGCCAGCAGAGGGGGGACAGGCAGGAACACCGGGGAGCTGTTTTTT	CASRGGTGRNTGELFF
TRBV29-1	-	-	TRBJ1-5	TGCAGCGTCGCTACCGACACTGATCAGCCCCAGCATTTT	CSVATDTDQPQHF
TRBV28	-	TRBD1	TRBJ1-4	TGTGCCAGCAGTTTAGGCAGGGGGTTCTCAACTAATGAAAAACTGTTTTTT	CASSLGRGFSTNEKLFF
TRBV25-1	once	-	TRBJ2-5	TGTGCCAGCAGTTCCCCCGAAGGGGTTTCGTACCAAGAGACCCAGTACTTC	CASSSPEGVSYQETQYF
TRBV28	-	TRBD1	TRBJ1-1	TGTGCCAGCAGTCAGGACAGGGCCTTAGGGAACACTGAAGCTTTCTTT	CASSQDRALGNTEAFF
TRBV19	-	TRBD2	TRBJ2-1	TGTGCCAGTAGTACCCCGTGGGGAAGCGGGAGGATCAATGAGCAGTTCTTC	CASSTPWGSGRINEQFF
TRBV11-2	-	-	TRBJ1-3	TGTGCCAGCAGCGTAACAGGGAGCTCTGGAAACACCATATATTTT	CASSVTGSSGNTIYF
TRBV27	-	-	TRBJ2-7	TGTGCCAGCAGTTTAAGGTGGGAGAGGGTATACGAGCAGTACTTC	CASSLRWERVYEQYF
TRBV6-6	once	-	TRBJ1-1	TGTGCCAGCAGACCAGGACAGACCAACACTGAAGCTTTCTTT	CASRPGQTNTEAFF
TRBV7-2	-	TRBD1	TRBJ1-3	TGTGCCAGCAGCTTAAGGGGGCGTTCTGGAAACACCATATATTTT	CASSLRGRSGNTIYF
TRBV30	-	-	TRBJ2-1	TGTGCCTGGAGTTACACTAGAGATGAGCAGTTCTTC	CAWSYTRDEQFF
TRBV4-3	-	-	TRBJ1-2	TGCGCCAGCAGCCAAGGAGGAATAGGCTATGGCTACACCTTC	CASSQGGIGYGYTF